This T cell receptor beta chain came from a study of tumor and adjacent non-tumor tissue in lung cancer. The library came from three nested PCR rounds adapted from ARM-PCR protocols. TCRdb re-derived calls from the multiplex PCR reads in MiXCR, one entry per CDR3 protein. The table includes 100,000 to 150,000 distinct CDR3 sequences, 55% to 75% detected once. RNA was extracted from bulk tissue without any cell sorting. Between August and November 2014, newly diagnosed, chemotherapy-naive lung cancer patients underwent thoracic surgery in China. On this clonotype: A read error may account for a junction end that differs from germline.

The receptor was derived from a man aged 25 to 40 with non-small cell lung cancer. Sequenced sample: lung tumor tissue.

The CDR3 region has the DNA TGTGCCATCAGTACTGGGACAGGGGGTGGTACCGGGGAGCTGTTTTTT. It codes for CAISTGTGGGTGELFF. The chain recombines TRBV12-3 or TRBV12-4 with TRBJ2-2; 11 bases align to TRBD1. The CDR3 totals 16 residues.